Described below is a single T cell receptor beta chain sequence and its context. Original data processing: Amplification of reference gene primers was used by the study to estimate nucleated cell counts. Generated by immunoSEQ multiplex PCR, the TCRdb table keeps only in-frame clones and is missing some. For V, J and clone size, that table is used; D and trimming come from the DNA. The sample comprises 250,000 to 350,000 clones, around nine tenths of which are singletons, and 0.85% to 0.95% rests with the top ten. This record comes from a study of blood T cell repertoires in COVID-19. Background on the study: From the United States, Italy and Spain came samples of acute and convalescent COVID-19. In each case, the material was cDNA or gDNA derived from T cells, B-cell-depleted T cells, or PBMCs.

Trimming removed 5 bases from V and 3 bases from J, with 15 bases in between. Per the germline V gene, CDR1 is SEHNR and CDR2 is FQNEAQ (reference sequence). The CDR3 is made up of 15 amino acids. This chain links TRBV7-9 with TRBJ2-3, with D perhaps TRBD2 (6 bases). The sample comprised peripheral blood. The receptor was isolated from a woman aged 35 to 49 who had recovered from COVID-19. In DNA, the CDR3 is TGTGCCAGCAGCCGGGACTCCATAGCGACAGATACGCAGTATTTT. Translating gives CASSRDSIATDTQYF.